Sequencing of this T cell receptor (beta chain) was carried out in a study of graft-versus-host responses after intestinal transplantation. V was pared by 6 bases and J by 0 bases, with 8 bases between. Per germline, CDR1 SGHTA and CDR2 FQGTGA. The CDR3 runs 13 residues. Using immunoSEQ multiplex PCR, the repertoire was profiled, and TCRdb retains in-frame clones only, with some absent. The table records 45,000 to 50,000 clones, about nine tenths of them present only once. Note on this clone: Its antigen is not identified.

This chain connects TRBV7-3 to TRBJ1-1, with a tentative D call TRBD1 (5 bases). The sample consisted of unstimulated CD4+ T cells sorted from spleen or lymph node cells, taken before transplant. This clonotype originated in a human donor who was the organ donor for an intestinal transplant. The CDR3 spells CASSLQVNTEAFF. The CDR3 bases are TGTGCCAGCAGTTTACAGGTGAACACTGAAGCTTTCTTT.